This TCR beta chain was recovered during a study of blood T cell repertoires in COVID-19. Looking at the study overall: Spain, Italy and the United States supplied samples that represented acute and convalescent COVID-19. PBMCs, B-cell-depleted T cells, or T cells provided the cDNA or gDNA that made up the material.

Per the authors' pipeline: Reference gene primer amplification gave estimated nucleated cell counts. Profiling relied on immunoSEQ multiplex PCR, and the TCRdb table lists in-frame clones only, not all of them. The DNA gave D and trimming, while V, J and clone size come from that table. The sample includes some 120,000 clones, around four fifths of them seen just once. The TCR originated in an elderly man with COVID-19, enrolled during active disease. Sequenced sample: peripheral blood.

CDR3 loop: CASRDDRGYIGELFF. CDR3 nucleotides: TGTGCCAGCAGAGACGACAGGGGATATATCGGGGAGCTGTTTTTT. The chain recombines TRBV5-4 with TRBJ2-2; 8 bases match TRBD1. The germline CDR1 and CDR2 sequences are SGHNT and YYREEE (reference sequence). The ends lost 5 bases at V and 7 bases at J; junction bases unmatched: 10. The CDR3 runs to 15 residues.